This T cell receptor beta chain derives from a study of T-cell reconstitution after alpha-beta-depleted transplantation in children. Using unique molecular identifiers, the investigators prepared the TCRbeta library. TCRdb processed the PCR reads anew with MiXCR; each CDR3 protein has one entry. The table lists approximately 83,000 distinct CDR3 sequences, more than 7% of them singletons. The V gene lost 5 bases and the J gene lost 3 bases, with 35 bases spanning the gap. The length of the CDR3 is 21 residues. Looked up from germline, CDR1 is SEHNR and CDR2 is FQNEAQ (reference sequence). The clonotype originates from a human donor who donated a stem cell graft to a child with congenital amegakaryocytic thrombocytopenia. V gene TRBV7-9 combines with J gene TRBJ2-7, with a weak D call TRBD1 (6 bases). The sequences come from PBMCs from the stem cell graft donor, collected from the stem cell graft. The CDR3 is CASSSFRFSQGQNSPLYEQYF. DNA for the CDR3: TGTGCCAGCAGCAGCTTCCGGTTCAGTCAGGGACAAAACAGCCCCCTCTACGAGCAGTACTTC.